A single sample is the source of the 7 T cell receptor beta chains below, sequenced in a study of Ad26.COV2.S vaccination and SARS-CoV-2 variants. Here immunoSEQ multiplex PCR was the method, and the copy in TCRdb shows in-frame clones only, minus some. In the table there are 250,000 to 300,000 clones, around 87% of which are singletons. Treatment given: approximately 18 received Ad26.COV2.S at low or high dose, single or two shots; roughly five received placebo; per-sample allocation not given. Day 63 after the first injection of vaccine or placebo was the sampling time. The sequencing here drew on peripheral blood, taken in a trial of Ad26.COV2.S vaccine versus placebo. Receptor source: a person aged 18-60 years who received the Ad26.COV2.S COVID-19 vaccine or a placebo.

This sequence joins TRBV29-1 and TRBJ1-2; D uncertain. This CDR3 has 10 amino acids. Germline V gene data show CDR1 as SQVTM and CDR2 as ANQGSEA. V lost 7 bases and J lost 9, with 12 bases in between. CDR3 region: CSAQHVSYTF. As DNA, the CDR3 is TGCAGCGCCCAGCATGTTAGCTACACCTTC.

V gene TRBV6-1 combines with J gene TRBJ2-7, with D possibly being TRBD1 or TRBD2 (5 bases each). Germline-derived CDR1 and CDR2 are MNHNS and SASEGT. This CDR3 has 11 residues. Trimming stripped 3 bases from V and 12 bases from J, with 12 bases between. CDR3 protein: CASSEGIGGYF. The CDR3 DNA sequence: TGTGCCAGCAGTGAGGGAATTGGGGGGTACTTC.

The chain combines TRBV2 with TRBJ2-4; D ambiguous. Trimming removed 7 bases at V and 0 bases at J, with 10 bases between. The CDR3 is 14 residues long. Looked up from germline, CDR1 is SNHLY and CDR2 is FYNNEI. CDR3 sequence: CASNGEVAKNIQYF. DNA for the CDR3: TGTGCCAGCAATGGTGAGGTAGCCAAAAACATTCAGTACTTC.

This sequence joins TRBV3-1 (or the pseudogene TRBV3-2) and TRBJ1-5; D is unclear. The CDR3 sequence is 13 residues long. Germline V gives CDR1 LGHDT, CDR2 YNNKEL (reference sequence). The V end was cut by 4 bases, the J end by 6 bases, with 10 bases between. In DNA form, the CDR3 reads TGTGCCAGCAGCCCTGACATAACTCAGCCCCAGCATTTT. This translates into CASSPDITQPQHF.

This chain connects TRBV11-2 to TRBJ2-7, with 7 bases aligning to TRBD2. CDR1 and CDR2 (germline): SGHAT, FQNNGV. Trimming cost V 5 bases and J 7 bases; bases outside gene matches: 8. This CDR3 region has 13 residues. The CDR3 nucleotides are TGTGCCAGCAGCCCCGGGGGGTACCTAGAGCAGTACTTC. Its translation is CASSPGGYLEQYF.

This chain connects TRBV29-1 to TRBJ2-5; D is perhaps TRBD1 (5 bases). V gave up 2 bases and J gave up 2 bases, with 9 bases separating them. The CDR3 loop spans 13 amino acids. Per germline, CDR1 SQVTM and CDR2 ANQGSEA. The CDR3 DNA reads as TGCAGCGTTGAACCAGGGAATCAAGAGACCCAGTACTTC. Encoded protein: CSVEPGNQETQYF.

The V gene is TRBV5-6, the J gene TRBJ1-2, with 7 bases matching TRBD1. Looked up from germline, CDR1 is SGHDT and CDR2 is YYEEEE. Losses at the gene ends were 4 bases for V and 1 base for J; bases not matched to a gene: 4. The CDR3 covers 14 residues. CDR3 bases: TGTGCCAGCAGCGTTGACAGGGATAACTATGGCTACACCTTC. This codes for CASSVDRDNYGYTF.